The present entry profiles one T cell receptor beta chain with its context. This specimen comes from a study of blood T cell repertoires in COVID-19. Some clones are missing from TCRdb's copy, which holds only in-frame ones; the method was immunoSEQ multiplex PCR. Among hundreds of thousands of clones listed, about 83% were seen once. V lost 4 bases, J lost 7 bases, and 5 bases stayed unmatched. This CDR3 is built from 13 residues. Germline V gene data show CDR1 as SNHLY and CDR2 as FYNNEI. The receptor was isolated from a woman aged 50 to 60 with acute or convalescent COVID-19. This rearrangement joins TRBV2 to TRBJ2-3; 7 bases align to TRBD1. The sample was peripheral blood. The CDR3 sequence is CASSAPGGNTQYF. CDR3 DNA sequence: TGTGCCAGCAGTGCTCCAGGGGGAAATACGCAGTATTTT.